A selection of T cell receptor beta chains follows, all from one sample in a study of blood T cells in healthy people across ages. TCRdb processed the 5' RACE reads anew with MiXCR; each CDR3 protein has one entry. The sample consists of about 1.4 million distinct CDR3 sequences, approximately 63% of them appearing once. Material for sequencing was blood. These receptors were obtained from a man aged 18 to 30 in good health. Each CDR3 is given with its conserved first and last residue. The D gene is left open where the match is weak. Size values are once, few and many counts, or a class for expanded clones, and some rows have none.

j_gene | d_gene | abundance | v_gene | CDR3aa | CDR3nt
TRBJ2-6 | - | - | TRBV6-1 | CASSVKQTGANVLTF | TGTGCCAGCAGTGTGAAGCAGACTGGGGCCAACGTCCTGACTTTC
TRBJ1-1 | - | few | TRBV6-6 | CASSWSDTEAFF | TGTGCCAGCAGTTGGTCCGACACTGAAGCTTTCTTT
TRBJ1-1 | TRBD1 | - | TRBV7-6 | CASSLVRQGPPGTEAFF | TGTGCCAGCAGCTTAGTTCGACAGGGGCCCCCGGGCACTGAAGCTTTCTTT
TRBJ1-5 | - | - | TRBV4-1 | CASSQFNGNQPQHF | TGCGCCAGCAGCCAATTCAATGGCAATCAGCCCCAGCATTTT
TRBJ2-1 | - | - | TRBV29-1 | CSAPGSVDEQFF | TGCAGCGCCCCGGGATCCGTCGATGAGCAGTTCTTC
TRBJ1-2 | - | - | TRBV7-9 | CASSPATDPDYGYTF | TGTGCCAGCAGTCCAGCGACAGATCCTGACTATGGCTACACCTTC
TRBJ2-1 | - | - | TRBV12-3/TRBV12-4 | CASTEGSQETQFF | TGTGCCAGCACCGAAGGTTCCCAAGAGACCCAGTTCTTC
TRBJ2-2 | TRBD2 | few | TRBV2 | CASSEWVAGGELFF | TGTGCCAGCAGTGAATGGGTAGCGGGCGGGGAGCTGTTTTTT
TRBJ2-7 | - | - | TRBV20-1 | CSARDHEESSYEQYF | TGCAGTGCTAGAGATCATGAGGAGAGCTCCTACGAGCAGTACTTC
TRBJ2-5 | - | few | TRBV5-1 | CASSLEGTNGETQYF | TGCGCCAGCAGCTTGGAGGGCACGAATGGAGAGACCCAGTACTTC
TRBJ2-7 | - | - | TRBV20-1 | CSAGGLIYEQYF | TGCAGTGCTGGGGGTCTCATCTACGAGCAGTACTTC
TRBJ2-1 | - | - | TRBV5-1 | CASSGGGTSYNEQFF | TGCGCCAGCAGCGGCGGCGGGACCTCCTACAATGAGCAGTTCTTC
TRBJ2-1 | - | - | TRBV20-1 | CSASFTRYNEQFF | TGCAGTGCTAGTTTCACTAGATACAATGAGCAGTTCTTC
TRBJ1-4 | - | - | TRBV21-1 | CASSNGEEVGEANEKLFF | TGTGCCAGCAGCAATGGGGAAGAGGTAGGGGAGGCAAATGAAAAACTGTTTTTT
TRBJ1-1 | TRBD1 | - | TRBV7-8 | CASSFRDRASYTEAFF | TGTGCCAGCAGCTTCCGGGACAGGGCATCGTACACTGAAGCTTTCTTT
TRBJ2-1 | TRBD2 | - | TRBV20-1 | CSASERPAGGPNEQFF | TGCAGTGCTTCCGAGCGGCCGGCGGGGGGGCCAAATGAGCAGTTCTTC
TRBJ2-1 | TRBD2 | - | TRBV7-9 | CASSLSGGVYSEQFF | TGTGCCAGCAGCCTGAGCGGGGGAGTCTATAGTGAGCAGTTCTTC
TRBJ2-7 | - | - | TRBV27 | CASRALSSYEQYF | TGTGCCAGTAGGGCGTTGAGCTCCTACGAGCAGTACTTC
TRBJ1-2 | - | - | TRBV18 | CASSPNPGNGYTF | TGTGCCAGCTCACCAAATCCAGGGAATGGCTACACCTTC
TRBJ2-1 | - | - | TRBV6-4 | CASSVRAGTNEQFF | TGTGCCAGCAGTGTGAGGGCAGGGACCAATGAGCAGTTCTTC
TRBJ2-7 | - | - | TRBV27 | CASSASRDQTFSREQYF | TGTGCCAGCAGTGCTTCCCGGGACCAGACCTTTTCTCGGGAGCAGTACTTC
TRBJ2-5 | - | - | TRBV27 | CASSFETGTYSLQYF | TGTGCCAGCAGTTTCGAAACAGGGACTTATTCCCTGCAGTACTTC
TRBJ1-2 | - | - | TRBV9 | CASSRMGEYGYTF | TGTGCCAGCAGCCGCATGGGGGAGTATGGCTACACCTTC
TRBJ2-5 | - | - | TRBV4-3 | CASSQDPGTRRETQYF | TGCGCCAGCAGCCAAGACCCCGGGACGCGGCGAGAGACCCAGTACTTC
TRBJ1-1 | - | few | TRBV28 | CASRSTGMGTEAFF | TGTGCCAGCAGGTCTACAGGGATGGGCACTGAAGCTTTCTTT
TRBJ1-5 | - | - | TRBV11-2 | CASSFSVSGDKTQPQHF | TGTGCCAGCAGCTTTTCGGTGTCGGGGGACAAAACTCAGCCCCAGCATTTT